This TCR beta chain was recorded in a study of blood T cell repertoires in COVID-19. Background on the study: The analysed material was cDNA or gDNA that came from T cells, B-cell-depleted T cells, or PBMCs.

Living in 24 US areas, the participants were between 18 and 89 years of age. Donors of Cohort 3 who recovered were those that had two negative PCRs, clearance, or symptom resolution. In the authors' methods: Amplification from reference gene primers served as the basis for estimated nucleated cell counts. Using immunoSEQ multiplex PCR, the repertoire was profiled, and TCRdb retains in-frame clones only, with some absent. V and J calls and clone size follow that table, whereas D and trimming were derived from the DNA. The sample has roughly 260,000 clones, around 85% seen once; the top ten hold 1.9%. The CDR3 length is 14 residues. Germline loops: CDR1 MDHEN, CDR2 SYDVKM. The V end was cut by 6 bases, the J end by 3 bases, with 14 bases between.

The chain has TRBV28 and TRBJ1-1; tentative D call: TRBD1 (6 bases). This TCR came from a woman aged 50 to 60 who had recovered from COVID-19. The specimen was PBMCs or T cells enriched from blood (not recorded which). This CDR3 reads CASSLRGGDTEAFF. The CDR3 DNA follows: TGTGCCAGCAGCCTAAGGGGGGGGGACACTGAAGCTTTCTTT. Using reference TRBV28 and TRBJ1-1 for the parts outside the CDR3, the full variable domain is DVKVTQSSRYLVKRTGEKVFLECVQDMDHENMFWYRQDPGLGLRLIYFSYDVKMKEKGDIPEGYSVSREKKERFSLILESASTNQTSMYLCASSLRGGDTEAFFGQGTRLTVV.